Shown below are 8 T cell receptor beta chains from a single sample sequenced in a study of cytomegalovirus exposure and HLA in healthy donors. Profiled with immunoSEQ multiplex PCR; TCRdb holds only in-frame clones, not every one. This sample has around 50,000 clones, with 85% to 95% found just once. The specimen sequenced was PBMCs. These receptors were obtained from a woman younger than 30 in good health and CMV-seronegative.

This chain connects TRBV5-1 to TRBJ2-1, with 9 bases that match TRBD2. CDR1 and CDR2 from the germline V gene are SGHRS and YFSETQ. V dropped 1 base and J dropped 3; count of bases not matched to a gene: 11. The CDR3 sequence is 18 residues long. Here the CDR3 reads CASSLWGETSGYYNEQFF. In nucleotides, the CDR3 is TGCGCCAGCAGCTTGTGGGGGGAGACTAGCGGCTACTACAATGAGCAGTTCTTC.

The chain has TRBV7-9 and TRBJ1-3; D possibly corresponds to TRBD1 (6 bases). V gave up 5 bases and J gave up 7 bases, with 15 bases separating them. This CDR3 contains 14 residues. From germline, CDR1 is SEHNR and CDR2 FQNEAQ (reference sequence). The CDR3 region is CASSPTGNRNTIYF. The CDR3 region has the DNA TGTGCCAGCAGCCCTACAGGGAATCGTAACACCATATATTTT. Supplemented by reference TRBV7-9 and TRBJ1-3, the full variable domain reads DTGVSQNPRHKITKRGQNVTFRCDPISEHNRLYWYRQTLGQGPEFLTYFQNEAQLEKSRLLSDRFSAERPKGSFSTLEIQRTEQGDSAMYLCASSPTGNRNTIYFGEGSWLTVV.

The J gene is TRBJ2-5, the V gene TRBV4-1, with 8 bases identical to TRBD1. Germline trimming cut 0 bases from V and 5 bases from J; bases unmatched to any gene: 2. The length of the CDR3 is 14 residues. Germline CDR1 reads MGHRA; CDR2 reads YSYEKL. The CDR3 bases are TGCGCCAGCAGCCAAGAAAGGACAGGGGAGACCCAGTACTTC. It codes for CASSQERTGETQYF.

The CDR3 DNA follows: TGTGCCAGCAGCTTCTCCGCGGCCGATACGCAGTATTTT. It translates to CASSFSAADTQYF. This chain links TRBV7-2 with TRBJ2-3; D unresolved. V dropped 3 bases and J dropped 6 bases, with 10 bases sitting between them. Germline V gene sequence: CDR1 SGHTA, CDR2 FQGNSA. The CDR3 is 13 residues long.

This clone was observed a single time. This sequence joins TRBV6-1 and TRBJ1-5; D gene unclear. This CDR3 contains 15 residues. V was pared by 6 bases and J by 0 bases, with 12 bases between. Germline V CDR1 and CDR2: MNHNS, SASEGT. DNA of the CDR3: TGTGCCAGCAGGCCGGACTCGGGTAGCAATCAGCCCCAGCATTTT. Translating it yields CASRPDSGSNQPQHF.

The V call is TRBV5-1, the J call TRBJ2-5, with 7 bases identical to TRBD1. Germline CDR1 and CDR2: SGHRS and YFSETQ. There are 14 residues in the CDR3. V shed 4 bases, J shed 3 bases, and the junction held 6 bases outside the gene matches. The CDR3 here is CASSPTTGKETQYF. The CDR3 DNA reads as TGCGCCAGCAGCCCGACGACAGGGAAAGAGACCCAGTACTTC.

This clone has just one count. V and J are TRBV28 and TRBJ2-3; D gene unclear. Germline V lookup: CDR1 MDHEN, CDR2 SYDVKM. The CDR3 sequence is 12 residues long. Trimming pared 3 bases from V and 4 bases from J, leaving 5 bases between. The CDR3 region has the DNA TGTGCCAGCAGTTTTCAGGCAGATACGCAGTATTTT. This translates into CASSFQADTQYF.

The J gene is TRBJ2-5, the V gene TRBV7-3, with no clear D. The CDR3 extends over 14 amino acids. Trimming shortened V by 5 bases and J by 2 bases, and 12 bases separated the two germline ends. Germline CDR1 is SGHTA and CDR2 is FQGTGA. The CDR3 DNA sequence: TGTGCCAGCAGCAAGAACAACCAACAAGAGACCCAGTACTTC. Its protein is CASSKNNQQETQYF.